This record covers a single T cell receptor beta chain. As originally analysed: Estimation of nucleated cell counts was performed using reference gene primer amplification. Assay: immunoSEQ multiplex PCR; the TCRdb copy retains only in-frame clones and omits some. From that table come the V and J calls and clone size; the DNA was used to work out D and trimming. The sample has 140,000 or so clones, roughly 84% seen once; the top ten hold 7% to 9.5%. These data come from a study of blood T cell repertoires in COVID-19. The wider study: T cells, B-cell-depleted T cells, or PBMCs provided the cDNA or gDNA that served as material.

The CDR3 totals 20 residues. Seattle patient enrollment occurred during active infection, with longitudinal follow-up thereafter. This receptor was identified in a man aged 30-40 years with COVID-19, enrolled during active disease. The rearrangement links TRBV1 to TRBJ2-3; the table's D call of TRBD2 was not tested on the DNA. TRBV1 is termed a pseudogene. Sequencing was performed on peripheral blood. The CDR3 sequence is CTSSQSTGTSGRDGTDTQYF. The CDR3, as DNA: TGCACCAGCAGCCAATCAACCGGGACTAGCGGACGAGACGGCACAGATACGCAGTATTTT.